The text below deals with one TCR beta chain. This specimen comes from a study of T-cell reconstitution after alpha-beta-depleted transplantation in children. J lost 4 bases, V lost 0 bases, and 4 bases had no gene match. This CDR3 contains 16 residues. CDR1 and CDR2 from the germline V gene are SGDLS and YYNGEE. For TCRbeta, the library was prepared with unique molecular identifiers. TCRdb fed the PCR reads into MiXCR, producing one record per CDR3 protein. The profile covers 100,000 to 120,000 distinct CDR3 sequences, with approximately 6% appearing a single time and approximately 25% taken by the ten largest.

This material consisted of PBMCs, mostly from graft donor cells, taken 360 days after TCRalphabeta/CD19-depleted stem cell transplant. The receptor was isolated from a male patient between 2 and 10 years old who had a stem cell transplant for acute lymphoblastic leukemia, so the T cells may come from the graft donor. This sequence joins TRBV9 and TRBJ2-1; 10 bases fit TRBD2. In DNA, the CDR3 is TGTGCCAGCAGCGTAGAGTGGACTAGCGGTTACAATGAGCAGTTCTTC. Protein: CASSVEWTSGYNEQFF. Looking up the rest from reference TRBV9 and TRBJ2-1 gives the full variable domain: DSGVTQTPKHLITATGQRVTLRCSPRSGDLSVYWYQQSLDQGLQFLIQYYNGEERAKGNILERFSAQQFPDLHSELNLSSLELGDSALYFCASSVEWTSGYNEQFFGPGTRLTVL.